This T cell receptor beta chain was identified in a study of T cell responses to AZD1222 COVID-19 vaccine. TCRdb's table, derived via immunoSEQ multiplex PCR, lists solely in-frame clones and lacks some. The sample contains some 170,000 clones, 92% of which appear only once. Details on this clone: No antigen is known for it.

General study points: Nearly half of unique spike-specific TCRs reportedly avoided B.1.351 and B.1.1.7 mutated regions. At baseline, just a handful of AZD1222 recipients tested seropositive.

Between the trimmed V and J ends, which lost 4 bases and 3 bases, there was a span of 16 bases. CDR3 length: 15 amino acids. The germline CDR1 and CDR2 sequences are KGHSH and LQKENI. Second-dose groups at about 4 or about 12 weeks were pooled. The sample was peripheral blood, taken 28 days after the second AZD1222 dose. The origin of this receptor is an adult who received the AZD1222 COVID-19 vaccine. The J gene is TRBJ2-7, the V gene TRBV18; D might be TRBD1 (6 bases). In DNA form, the CDR3 reads TGTGCCAGCTCACTCCTACAGGGAACTCTCTACGAGCAGTACTTC. Translated: CASSLLQGTLYEQYF.